This entry concerns a single T cell receptor (beta chain). This clone has a handful of counts. The target of this receptor is not known. The input lacks base qualities; no much larger clone sits a single base away. Libraries were built with the immunoSEQ multiplex PCR assay. For TCR sequencing, RNA was extracted from every sample and reverse transcribed into cDNA to serve as template. SuperScript III was used for first-strand cDNA synthesis, primed with a 2:1 mix of oligo-dT and random hexamers. A synthetic immune receptor repertoire was used to gauge amplification bias, and whatever bias remained was removed computationally. Regarding the original processing steps: After raw reads were preprocessed to remove errors, the CDR3 was defined following IMGT conventions as running from the conserved cysteine to phenylalanine. Clonality was computed as 1 minus the Shannon entropy, with the entropy normalized by log2 of the number of productive unique TCRs. Scalp TCRbeta sequences were cross-referenced with sorted blood CD4 and CD8 repertoires so that the CD4 or CD8 identity of scalp clones could be inferred. Not all clones reach the TCRdb copy of this immuneACCESS table, which keeps in-frame sequences only. Checked studies attribute under half of the gap to unresolved V genes and leave the rest unexplained. V and J calls and clone size are given by that table; D and trimming were obtained from the DNA. The sample data list 150,000 to 200,000 clones, and roughly 70% of these were observed just once. The ten largest clonotypes hold approximately 1.2% of the sample.

The trim is 1 base for V and 8 bases for J, with a gap of 14 bases between the germline ends. Based on the germline V gene, the CDR1 and CDR2 sequences are LGHNA and YSLEER. Taken from cysteine to phenylalanine, the CDR3 has 15 residues. The sequence is cut down to CDR3 DNA, 45 bases in frame from base 1. The entry originates in a study of CD8+ T cells in alopecia areata (dated by TCRdb to about 2018). A note on the overall study: The treated patients took part in an open-label pilot trial in which moderate-to-severe alopecia areata was treated with oral tofacitinib at 5 to 10 mg twice daily. Scalp clonality was compared across normal scalp (n=4), patchy alopecia areata scalp (n=8), and alopecia totalis/universalis scalp (n=8). RNA was extracted with the PAXgene miRNA kit for fixed scalp, the miRNeasy kit for PBMCs, and the RNeasy kit for mouse skin. Patients on tofacitinib were biopsied at baseline and after 4 and 24 weeks of treatment, and several of the patients also had a later scalp biopsy. TCRbeta CDR3 regions were amplified by immunoSEQ multiplex PCR with 35 Vbeta forward and 13 Jbeta reverse primers. In both human patients and the C3H/HeJ mouse model, the study applied high-throughput TCRbeta sequencing to look at T cell clonal expansion in alopecia areata. Human TCRbeta sequencing covered scalp tissue and sorted CD4+ and CD8+ peripheral blood T cells from patchy and totalis/universalis alopecia areata patients and healthy controls. Tofacitinib was given for 6 to 18 months, followed by 6 months of follow-up off drug to assess delayed response and recurrence. The SALT score, which quantifies the percentage of affected scalp surface area, was used to measure disease severity in treated patients. Findings and caveats that apply to the study as a whole: Because the treated cohort was small and had only one nonresponder, larger studies are needed to examine links between baseline CD8+ expansion and response. Tofacitinib significantly decreased scalp clonality and the number of expanded CD8+ clones among the top 100 scalp clones. Shared TCR sequences between patients were less evident than in mice, which may be partly attributable to HLA diversity in the patient population. Scalp TCR repertoire analysis is complicated because resident alphabeta T cells in normal human skin are also sequenced, whereas mouse skin is dominated by gammadelta T cells. Many expanded lesional clones were found to persist in scalp and blood during tofacitinib treatment, and relapse after treatment cessation may be partly explained by this persistence. Compared with normal scalp, lesional scalp had higher clonality and more expanded CD8+ clones, particularly in alopecia totalis/universalis, a pattern that suggests antigenic drive.

The intended sense of this specimen's treatment or condition label: oral pan-JAK inhibitor, 5-10 mg twice daily. Peripheral blood and lesional scalp punch biopsies were obtained from patients with alopecia areata. After PBMCs were isolated by density centrifugation and stained for CD3, CD4 and CD8, a FACSAria was used to sort CD4+ and CD8+ T cells. This TCR came from a human donor with alopecia areata. The chain is assembled from TRBV4-3 and TRBJ2-2; TRBD2 is possibly the D segment (7 matching bases). Material: CD4+ T cells sorted from blood, obtained at week 49, from a patient treated with tofacitinib. The DNA sequence is given as TGCGCCAGCAGCCAAGGGCGGGGGCTGACTGGGGAGCTGTTTTTT. Translated, it reads CASSQGRGLTGELFF.